This record looks at one TCR beta chain sequence and its context. Its antigen is unknown. The data are from a study of identical twins. The CDR3 is made up of 17 amino acids. Looked up from germline, CDR1 is SGHVS and CDR2 is FQNEAQ. Trimming removed 5 bases from V and 6 bases from J; junction bases left unmatched: 11. Overall study results and limits: Surplus twin overlap in beta out-of-frame sequences was less pronounced. Those out-of-frame alpha sequences shared by twins showed an excess of low generation probability.

TCRdb reprocessed the 5' RACE reads with MiXCR, giving one entry per CDR3 protein. The sample holds about 240,000 distinct CDR3 sequences, approximately 6.8% seen once. These data were likewise used in another study, on yellow fever vaccine responses in identical twins.

The V gene is TRBV7-8, the J gene TRBJ2-2, with 11 bases that match TRBD2. Sequencing used CD8+ T cells sorted from blood. This TCR was sampled from a woman under 30 in good health. CDR3 residues: CASSRLLAGGSPGELFF. DNA for the CDR3: TGTGCCAGCAGCCGGCTCCTAGCGGGGGGTAGCCCCGGGGAGCTGTTTTTT.